This record covers a single T cell receptor beta chain. The V gene's germline CDR1 is MNHEY and CDR2 SMNVEV (reference sequence). The CDR3 consists of 13 residues. Deletions cut 4 bases from V and 3 bases from J, with 10 bases between. The record originates from a study of cytomegalovirus exposure and HLA in healthy donors. About the study: In a previous analysis, 110 million or so unique TCR beta sequences were found from 150 million to 200 million T cells. Among the 398 donors who were genotyped, about 79% fell in the genetic ancestry cluster that is associated with self-reported Caucasian donors.

A multiplex PCR was run with 60 Vbeta primers and 13 Jbeta primers. Repertoires were generated with immunoSEQ multiplex PCR, while TCRdb's copy carries only in-frame clones and drops some. The table has some 120,000 clones, approximately 8.7% seen once. The TCR was taken from a man in his forties in good health and CMV-seronegative. The sequenced material came from PBMCs. The chain recombines TRBV27 with TRBJ2-7, with D perhaps TRBD2 (5 bases). The CDR3 region has the DNA TGTGCCAGCAGTTGGACTTCCCACTACGAGCAGTACTTC. It translates to CASSWTSHYEQYF.